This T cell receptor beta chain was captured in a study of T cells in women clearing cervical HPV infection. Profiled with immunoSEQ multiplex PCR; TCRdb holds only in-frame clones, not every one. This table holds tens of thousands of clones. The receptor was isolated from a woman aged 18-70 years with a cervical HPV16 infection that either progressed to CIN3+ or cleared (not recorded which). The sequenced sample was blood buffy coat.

CDR3 protein: CSARGIAGLAGTTDTQYF. CDR3 bases read: TGCAGTGCTAGAGGCATTGCGGGACTAGCGGGGACAACAGATACG. The V and J genes are TRBV20-1 and TRBJ2-3; 13 bases line up with TRBD2. The read halts 3 residues ahead of the CDR3 end, with the missing end drawn from the germline J gene. Germline V gene data show CDR1 as DFQATT and CDR2 as SNEGSKA (reference sequence). With V trimmed by 1 base and J by 3 bases, 10 bases remained unmatched. This CDR3 has 18 residues.